The 30 T cell receptor beta chains reported below all come from one sample, sequenced in a study of cytomegalovirus exposure and HLA in healthy donors (TCRdb year 2017). Library creation used the immunoSEQ multiplex PCR assay. For the multiplex PCR, a mixture combining 60 forward primers for TCR Vbeta segments and 13 reverse primers for TCR Jbeta segments was used. TCRdb holds this immuneACCESS table with in-frame rearrangements only. Some clones are missing; in checked studies, unresolved V genes explain under half, and the rest has no known cause. This sample has about 200,000 clones in its table, and around 82% of those were observed once. The ten biggest clones cover roughly 14% of the sample. Sequencing was done on a sample of PBMCs. All receptors derive from a woman in her twenties or thirties in good health and CMV-seropositive.

The V and J genes are TRBV12-2 and TRBJ1-6; no DNA check was done on the table's D call, TRBD1. TRBV12-2 corresponds to a pseudogene. The CDR3 extends over 17 amino acids. CDR3 region: CASRLRDPRGLLATLHF. Written as DNA, the CDR3 is TGTGCAAGTCGCTTAAGGGACCCCAGGGGGCTGTTGGCGACCCTCCACTTT.

The rearrangement uses TRBV7-9 and TRBJ1-1; perhaps TRBD1 as D (6 bases). Deletions cut 1 base from V and 7 bases from J, with 19 bases between. This CDR3 has 16 amino acids. CDR1 SEHNR and CDR2 FQNEAQ come from the germline V gene (reference sequence). This CDR3 is CASSLVGGRAGNEAFF. CDR3 nucleotide sequence: TGTGCCAGCAGCTTAGTAGGGGGTCGGGCCGGGAATGAAGCTTTCTTT.

In regard to this clone: The same CDR3 is also encoded by other DNA sequences in this sample. This sequence joins TRBV6-1 and TRBJ2-3, with 11 bases matching TRBD2. The trim removed 6 bases at V and 1 base at J, leaving 3 bases unmatched. Germline V gives CDR1 MNHNS, CDR2 SASEGT. The CDR3 is 15 amino acids. The CDR3 sequence: CASSLTSGGTDTQYF. CDR3 nucleotide sequence: TGTGCCAGCAGCCTGACTAGCGGGGGCACAGATACGCAGTATTTT.

The CDR3 is CASSQDPKGREQYF. CDR3 nucleotides: TGCGCCAGCAGCCAAGACCCGAAGGGGCGCGAGCAGTACTTC. The chain couples TRBV4-1 to TRBJ2-7, with a weak D call TRBD1 (5 bases). Germline CDR1 and CDR2: MGHRA and YSYEKL. CDR3 length: 14 amino acids. Trimming stripped 0 bases from V and 6 bases from J, with 12 bases between.

DNA of the CDR3: TGTGCCAGCAGTGACTATGCGCGGGGGGGCCACAATGAGCAGTTCTTC. Translating gives CASSDYARGGHNEQFF. The chain employs TRBV6-4 and TRBJ2-1, with 9 bases identical to TRBD2. This CDR3 contains 16 residues. The V segment lost 1 base and the J segment 5 bases; nucleotides outside the gene matches: 6. CDR1 and CDR2 (germline): MRHNA, SNTAGT.

This clone came up a few times. The rearrangement links TRBV28 to TRBJ2-7; a weak D match, TRBD2 (6 bases). The CDR3 is 13 amino acids. The V and J ends lost 7 bases and 2 bases respectively, with 12 bases between them. CDR1 is MDHEN, CDR2 SYDVKM, per germline. This CDR3 reads CASTGGTPYEQYF. DNA of the CDR3: TGTGCCAGCACGGGCGGGACTCCCTACGAGCAGTACTTC.

This chain joins TRBV28 and TRBJ1-3; D perhaps matches TRBD1 (5 bases). Germline-derived CDR1 and CDR2 are MDHEN and SYDVKM. This CDR3 has 16 amino acids. The V and J ends lost 3 bases and 8 bases respectively, with 20 bases between them. The CDR3 DNA reads as TGTGCCAGCAGTTTCTCCGGGAGACAGATTTGGGACACCATATATTTT. Encoded protein: CASSFSGRQIWDTIYF.

The V call is TRBV7-8, the J call TRBJ2-1, with D possibly matching TRBD2 (6 bases). V shed 6 bases and J shed 7 bases, with 22 bases lying between them. The germline CDR1 and CDR2 sequences are SGHVS and FQNEAQ. The CDR3 runs to 16 residues. The CDR3 loop reads CASSFERVGPLNEQFF. The CDR3 bases are TGTGCCAGCAGTTTCGAGCGGGTAGGGCCCCTTAATGAGCAGTTCTTC. The full variable domain, with the rest looked up from reference TRBV7-8 and TRBJ2-1, is GAGVSQSPRYKVAKRGQDVALRCDPISGHVSLFWYQQALGQGPEFLTYFQNEAQLDKSGLPSDRFFAERPEGSVSTLKIQRTQQEDSAVYLCASSFERVGPLNEQFFGPGTRLTVL.

This clone was seen more than once but under ten times. This chain uses TRBV5-6 with TRBJ2-7; D perhaps matches TRBD2 (5 bases). The V end was cut by 1 base, the J end by 0 bases, with 8 bases between. Germline loops: CDR1 SGHDT, CDR2 YYEEEE. This CDR3 has 14 amino acids. In DNA form, the CDR3 reads TGTGCCAGCAGCTTGCGGCGGGTCTCCTACGAGCAGTACTTC. It yields the protein CASSLRRVSYEQYF.

V usage is TRBV4-2 and J usage is TRBJ2-1; 12 positions match TRBD2. The germline CDR1 and CDR2 sequences are LGHNA and YNFKEQ. Trimming removed 4 bases from V and 8 bases from J; junction bases left unmatched: 12. This CDR3 region has 17 residues. The CDR3 region has the DNA TGTGCCAGCAGCCTCCCCCTAGCGGGAGGGCCTAGGGATGAGCAGTTCTTC. It translates to CASSLPLAGGPRDEQFF.

This sequence joins TRBV2 and TRBJ1-1; D gene unclear. CDR1 and CDR2 from the germline V gene are SNHLY and FYNNEI. Trimming stripped 4 bases from V and 5 bases from J, with 14 bases between. The CDR3 consists of 14 residues. The CDR3 bases are TGTGCCAGCAGTGGTGTAGAAGGAGGGACTGAAGCTTTCTTT. It codes for CASSGVEGGTEAFF.

The CDR3 nucleotides read TGTGCCAGCAGAGATGATAGCACTGAAGCTTTCTTT. Its translation: CASRDDSTEAFF. V is TRBV6-5 and J is TRBJ1-1, with D uncertain. This CDR3 contains 12 residues. The germline CDR1 and CDR2 sequences are MNHEY and SVGAGI. Deletions cut 6 bases from V and 4 bases from J, with 9 bases between.

The V and J genes are TRBV7-2 and TRBJ2-6; D gene ambiguous. This CDR3 is 16 amino acids long. V was clipped by 5 bases and J by 0 bases, with 11 bases between them. The germline CDR1 and CDR2 sequences are SGHTA and FQGNSA. As DNA, the CDR3 is TGTGCCAGCAGCCCCAGTTTCCGCTCTGGGGCCAACGTCCTGACTTTC. Translation: CASSPSFRSGANVLTF. The complete variable domain, with remaining parts taken from reference TRBV7-2 and TRBJ2-6, reads GAGVSQSPSNKVTEKGKDVELRCDPISGHTALYWYRQSLGQGLEFLIYFQGNSAPDKSGLPSDRFSAERTGGSVSTLTIQRTQQEDSAVYLCASSPSFRSGANVLTFGAGSRLTVL.

The chain has TRBV4-2 and TRBJ2-7; 8 nucleotides agree with TRBD2. Trimming at V came to 0 bases and at J to 7 bases, leaving 8 bases not matched to a gene. This CDR3 has 15 residues. Germline V gene data show CDR1 as LGHNA and CDR2 as YNFKEQ. CDR3 sequence (DNA): TGTGCCAGCAGCCAAGATCCACGGGGGGGCCGAGAGCAGTACTTC. Protein: CASSQDPRGGREQYF.

The rearrangement links TRBV18 to TRBJ2-1, with a weak D call TRBD1 (6 bases). This CDR3 is 13 amino acids long. The germline CDR1 and CDR2 sequences are KGHSH and LQKENI. The V gene lost 5 bases and the J gene lost 9 bases, with 14 bases spanning the gap. The CDR3 here is CASSYRDKIEQFF. The CDR3 DNA sequence: TGTGCCAGCTCATATCGGGACAAAATTGAGCAGTTCTTC.

This clone showed up just once. V is TRBV4-1 and J is TRBJ2-1, with a weak D call TRBD2 (5 bases). V was shortened by 0 bases and J by 2 bases, with 14 bases between the two germline ends. Per the germline V gene, CDR1 is MGHRA and CDR2 is YSYEKL. CDR3 length: 17 residues. The CDR3 sequence: CASSQDGRALPYNEQFF. The CDR3 DNA reads TGCGCCAGCAGCCAAGACGGGCGGGCCCTGCCCTACAATGAGCAGTTCTTC.

This clone was seen only a few times. The chain joins TRBV19 to TRBJ1-1; no clear D gene. V dropped 5 bases and J dropped 3 bases, with 10 bases sitting between them. The germline gives CDR1 LNHDA, CDR2 SQIVND (reference sequence). CDR3 length equals 13 residues. The CDR3, as DNA: TGTGCCAGTAGTGCAGGAGGGTACACTGAAGCTTTCTTT. Amino acid sequence: CASSAGGYTEAFF.

The V and J genes are TRBV11-2 and TRBJ2-1; 9 bases are a match to TRBD2. From germline, CDR1 is SGHAT and CDR2 FQNNGV. This CDR3 has 15 residues. Germline trimming cut 6 bases from V and 2 bases from J; bases unmatched to any gene: 5. CDR3 coding DNA: TGTGCCAGCAGACTTAGCGGGAGTCCCTACAATGAGCAGTTCTTC. This translates into CASRLSGSPYNEQFF. The full variable domain, in which reference TRBV11-2 and TRBJ2-1 provide the parts outside the CDR3, is EAGVAQSPRYKIIEKRQSVAFWCNPISGHATLYWYQQILGQGPKLLIQFQNNGVVDDSQLPKDRFSAERLKGVDSTLKIQPAKLEDSAVYLCASRLSGSPYNEQFFGPGTRLTVL.

The rearrangement joins TRBV19 to TRBJ2-1; D is perhaps TRBD1 (5 bases). V dropped 5 bases and J dropped 4 bases, with 15 bases sitting between them. The CDR3 totals 15 residues. Looked up from germline, CDR1 is LNHDA and CDR2 is SQIVND (reference sequence). CDR3 sequence reads: CASSGRVSSYNEQFF. The CDR3 region has the DNA TGTGCCAGTAGTGGCAGGGTTTCATCTTACAATGAGCAGTTCTTC.

The chain combines TRBV25-1 with TRBJ1-1; weak D call: TRBD1 (6 bases). The CDR3 sequence is 16 residues long. CDR1 MGHDK and CDR2 SYGVNS come from the germline V gene. Trimming took off 5 bases at V and 6 bases at J, with 22 bases between the two ends. In DNA form, the CDR3 reads TGTGCCAGCAGTCCCCTGGAGTCAGGGGAACGGGCTGAAGCTTTCTTT. It yields the protein CASSPLESGERAEAFF.

The sample holds a few counts of this clone. The chain joins TRBV27 to TRBJ2-1, with TRBD2 matching 10 bases. J lost 7 bases, V lost 5 bases, and 5 bases had no gene match. The CDR3 has 14 amino acids. Germline V gene sequence: CDR1 MNHEY, CDR2 SMNVEV (reference sequence). CDR3 nucleotide sequence: TGTGCCAGCAGTATCAGCGGGAGGGGGAATGAGCAGTTCTTC. Translated: CASSISGRGNEQFF.

The chain carries TRBV9 and TRBJ2-1; 7 bases align to TRBD2. In germline, CDR1 is SGDLS, CDR2 YYNGEE. Trimming took 0 bases from V and 6 from J; bases not matched to a gene: 6. This CDR3 spans 15 amino acids. CDR3 region: CASSVASGLGNEQFF. CDR3 DNA sequence: TGTGCCAGCAGCGTAGCTAGCGGCCTCGGCAATGAGCAGTTCTTC.

The table lists this clone with a few counts. The chain carries TRBV9 and TRBJ2-5, with D maybe TRBD2 (5 bases). CDR3 length: 15 amino acids. In germline, CDR1 is SGDLS, CDR2 YYNGEE. V was shortened by 0 bases and J by 5 bases, with 14 bases between the two germline ends. The DNA for the CDR3 is TGTGCCAGCAGCGTAGGGACTGGAGCTGGGGAGACCCAGTACTTC. This sequence encodes CASSVGTGAGETQYF.

V gene TRBV6-6 combines with J gene TRBJ2-3; weak D call: TRBD1 (6 bases). The CDR3 has 13 amino acids. V was cut by 7 bases and J by 4 bases, with 12 bases left in between. Germline CDR1 MNHNY, CDR2 SVGAGI (reference sequence). CDR3 DNA: TGTGCCAGCACCATGACAGGCCCAGATACGCAGTATTTT. Amino acids: CASTMTGPDTQYF.

This clone was observed a single time. The CDR3 is CASSPGTGSYEQYF. The CDR3 nucleotides read TGTGCCAGCAGCCCCGGGACAGGCTCCTACGAGCAGTACTTC. This sequence joins TRBV11-3 and TRBJ2-7, with 8 bases matching TRBD1. CDR3 length: 14 residues. After removal of 5 bases from V and 0 bases from J, the junction contained 3 bases not matched to a gene. Per the germline V gene, CDR1 is SGHNT and CDR2 is YENEEA. Full variable domain (rest looked up from reference TRBV11-3 and TRBJ2-7): EAGVVQSPRYKIIEKKQPVAFWCNPISGHNTLYWYLQNLGQGPELLIRYENEEAVDDSQLPKDRFSAERLKGVDSTLKIQPAELGDSAVYLCASSPGTGSYEQYFGPGTRLTVT.

The genes are TRBV19 and TRBJ1-2, with a possible D match to TRBD1 (6 bases). Germline values: CDR1 LNHDA, CDR2 SQIVND (reference sequence). V was trimmed by 5 bases and J by 5 bases, leaving 12 bases between them. The CDR3 runs to 13 residues. The CDR3 coding sequence is TGTGCCAGTAGTTTTCAGGGGTCGTATGGCTACACCTTC. It yields the protein CASSFQGSYGYTF.

In nucleotides, the CDR3 is TGTGCCAGCAGCTACGACAATAACTCTGGAAACACCATATATTTT. Amino acid sequence: CASSYDNNSGNTIYF. This sequence joins TRBV9 and TRBJ1-3; D gene ambiguous. The V and J ends lost 4 bases and 0 bases respectively, with 11 bases between them. Germline lookup yields CDR1 SGDLS and CDR2 YYNGEE. The CDR3 is made up of 15 amino acids.

V usage is TRBV5-1 and J usage is TRBJ2-4; D might be TRBD1 (7 bases). CDR1 and CDR2 from the germline V gene are SGHRS and YFSETQ. The CDR3 spans 12 residues. Trimming removed 4 bases from V and 8 bases from J, with 10 bases in between. The CDR3 DNA is TGCGCCAGCAGCCCAGGGGGGCACATTCAGTACTTC. Translation: CASSPGGHIQYF.

The chain couples TRBV4-3 to TRBJ2-1; D perhaps matches TRBD1 (5 bases). V was cut by 3 bases and J by 4 bases, with 16 bases left in between. The CDR3 covers 16 residues. Germline V gene sequence: CDR1 LGHNA, CDR2 YSLEER. In DNA form, the CDR3 reads TGCGCCAGCAGCCAGGCCCTAGGGGTTCTTTACAATGAGCAGTTCTTC. It codes for CASSQALGVLYNEQFF.

The V and J genes are TRBV5-6 and TRBJ2-1; tentatively, D is TRBD1 (5 bases). Germline CDR1 SGHDT, CDR2 YYEEEE. The CDR3 is 13 residues long. V lost 0 bases and J 5 bases, leaving 6 bases between the germline ends. This CDR3 reads CASSLEGDNEQFF. CDR3 nucleotide sequence: TGTGCCAGCAGCTTGGAAGGGGACAATGAGCAGTTCTTC. Looking up the rest from reference TRBV5-6 and TRBJ2-1 gives the full variable domain: DAGVTQSPTHLIKTRGQQVTLRCSPKSGHDTVSWYQQALGQGPQFIFQYYEEEERQRGNFPDRFSGHQFPNYSSELNVNALLLGDSALYLCASSLEGDNEQFFGPGTRLTVL.